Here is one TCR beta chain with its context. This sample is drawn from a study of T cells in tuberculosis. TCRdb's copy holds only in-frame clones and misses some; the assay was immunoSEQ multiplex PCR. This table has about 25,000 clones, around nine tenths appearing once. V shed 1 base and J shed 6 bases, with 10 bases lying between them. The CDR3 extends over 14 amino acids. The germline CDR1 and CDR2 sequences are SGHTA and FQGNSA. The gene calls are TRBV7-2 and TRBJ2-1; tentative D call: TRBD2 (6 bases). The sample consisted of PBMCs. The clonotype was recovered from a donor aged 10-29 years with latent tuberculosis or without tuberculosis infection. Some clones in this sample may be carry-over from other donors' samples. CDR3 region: CASSLDFGSNEQFF. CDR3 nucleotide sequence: TGTGCCAGCAGCTTAGACTTCGGGAGCAATGAGCAGTTCTTC.